The 24 T cell receptor beta chains reported below all come from one sample, sequenced in a study of cytotoxic CD8 clonotypes in ibrutinib-treated CLL. TCRdb's copy holds only in-frame clones and misses some; the assay was immunoSEQ multiplex PCR. This sample yields 150,000 to 200,000 clones, of which about 88% are seen a single time; about 2.9% belongs to the top ten. The specimen comprised PBMCs, sampled at disease progression, from a patient treated with ibrutinib. These receptors originate from a human donor with chronic lymphocytic leukemia.

Details on this clone: Possible read error: a much larger clone is one base away. The sample has other DNA sequences that encode this CDR3 too. The rearrangement uses TRBV12-2 and TRBJ2-6; TRBD1, the D gene given by the table, was not confirmed from the DNA. TRBV12-2 is described as a pseudogene. The CDR3 extends over 19 amino acids. The chain's CDR3 is CASRLTGPPPGLWANVLTF. The CDR3 bases are TGTGCAAGTCGCTTGACAGGGCCTCCCCCGGGTCTCTGGGCCAATGTCCTGACTTTC.

This clone showed up just a few times. The chain is built from TRBV29-1 and TRBJ2-5; TRBD2 aligns across 8 bases. There are 13 residues in the CDR3. Germline assignment: CDR1 SQVTM and CDR2 ANQGSEA. The junction had 9 bases not matched to a gene; V was cut back by 5 bases and J by 7 bases. For the CDR3, the DNA is TGCAGCGTTATTACTAGCGGCCTCGGGACCCAGTACTTC. Translating it yields CSVITSGLGTQYF.

J is TRBJ2-1 and V is TRBV29-1, with a weak D call TRBD2 (6 bases). V lost 7 bases and J 0 bases, leaving 16 bases between the germline ends. CDR3 length: 15 amino acids. Germline-derived CDR1 and CDR2 are SQVTM and ANQGSEA. In DNA form, the CDR3 reads TGCAGCGCAGGAAGGCAGGGAGGCTCCTACAATGAGCAGTTCTTC. Its protein is CSAGRQGGSYNEQFF.

V gene TRBV6-6 combines with J gene TRBJ2-1; TRBD2 matches at 7 bases. This CDR3 is built from 14 residues. V lost 7 bases, J lost 0 bases, and 3 bases stayed unmatched. Per germline, CDR1 MNHNY and CDR2 SVGAGI (reference sequence). DNA of the CDR3: TGTGCCAGCAAGCGGGACCGCTCCTACAATGAGCAGTTCTTC. Translation gives CASKRDRSYNEQFF.

The chain recombines TRBV6-5 with TRBJ1-2; D is unresolved. Germline CDR1 is MNHEY and CDR2 is SVGAGI. Trimming shortened V by 4 bases and J by 4 bases, and 7 bases separated the two germline ends. The CDR3 is 12 residues long. The CDR3 DNA is TGTGCCAGCAGTTGGGGATCCTATGGCTACACCTTC. Encoded protein: CASSWGSYGYTF.

As concerns this clone: Other nucleotide sequences in the sample specify the same CDR3. J is TRBJ1-5 and V is TRBV5-6; D is unresolved. V shed 0 bases and J shed 1 base, with 2 bases lying between them. This CDR3 spans 13 amino acids. CDR1 SGHDT and CDR2 YYEEEE come from the germline V gene. Written as DNA, the CDR3 is TGTGCCAGCAGCTTGGGCAGCAATCAGCCCCAGCATTTT. Its protein is CASSLGSNQPQHF.

The V call is TRBV2, the J call TRBJ2-1, with a possible D match to TRBD2 (6 bases). The ends were cut back, 8 bases at V and 4 bases at J, with 12 bases in the middle. Germline V gives CDR1 SNHLY, CDR2 FYNNEI. The CDR3 contains 13 residues. The CDR3 here is CASETSNYNEQFF. Written as DNA, the CDR3 is TGTGCCAGCGAGACTAGTAATTACAATGAGCAGTTCTTC.

The chain combines TRBV7-9 with TRBJ2-2; the D gene is possibly TRBD2 (5 bases). With 3 bases removed from V and 1 base from J, the gap between germline ends came to 6 bases. The length of the CDR3 is 14 residues. Germline V gene sequence: CDR1 SEHNR, CDR2 FQNEAQ (reference sequence). The CDR3 nucleotides read TGTGCCAGCAGCTTTCGGGAGAACACCGGGGAGCTGTTTTTT. Translated, it gives CASSFRENTGELFF.

This chain uses TRBV27 with TRBJ2-4, with D tentatively TRBD1 or TRBD2 (5 bases each). The CDR3 consists of 15 residues. V lost 6 bases and J 7 bases, leaving 19 bases between the germline ends. Germline assignment: CDR1 MNHEY and CDR2 SMNVEV (reference sequence). The CDR3 DNA reads TGTGCCAGCAGCTACCGGGGCCCACAACGGAACATTCAGTACTTC. Amino acid sequence: CASSYRGPQRNIQYF.

This clone was counted between two and nine times. This chain uses TRBV30 with TRBJ1-1; TRBD1 is a possible D gene (5 bases). The CDR3 spans 13 residues. V shed 4 bases and J shed 0 bases, with 9 bases lying between them. Germline assignment: CDR1 GTSNPN and CDR2 SVGIG (reference sequence). The CDR3 DNA reads TGTGCCTGGACGCGGGACGTGAACACTGAAGCTTTCTTT. Its protein product is CAWTRDVNTEAFF.

The CDR3 region has the DNA TGTGCCAGCAGTTACCAGGTTCTTGTGGTCACTGAAGCTTTCTTT. As protein: CASSYQVLVVTEAFF. The chain has TRBV6-5 and TRBJ1-1; D is undetermined. Germline lookup yields CDR1 MNHEY and CDR2 SVGAGI. Trimming shortened V by 2 bases and J by 4 bases, and 14 bases separated the two germline ends. The CDR3 sequence is 15 residues long.

The V call is TRBV5-1, the J call TRBJ2-7, with D tentatively TRBD1 (6 bases). The V end was cut by 0 bases, the J end by 3 bases, with 13 bases between. Germline-derived CDR1 and CDR2 are SGHRS and YFSETQ. This CDR3 region has 15 residues. CDR3 nucleotide sequence: TGCGCCAGCAGCTTGGAACAGGGTGTAAGCTACGAGCAGTACTTC. Translating gives CASSLEQGVSYEQYF.

The J gene is TRBJ2-7, the V gene TRBV10-3; no reliable D call. Trimming shortened V by 3 bases and J by 2 bases, and 2 bases separated the two germline ends. Germline CDR1 and CDR2: ENHRY and SYGVKD. This CDR3 is 11 amino acids long. The DNA for the CDR3 is TGTGCCATCAGTGACACCTACGAGCAGTACTTC. As protein: CAISDTYEQYF.

V is TRBV7-3 and J is TRBJ1-2; 8 nucleotides line up with TRBD1. CDR1 and CDR2 from the germline V gene are SGHTA and FQGTGA. This CDR3 comprises 17 residues. V lost 3 bases and J lost 5; bases outside the gene matches: 14. CDR3 amino acids: CASSLDQDRGRVYGYTF. As DNA, the CDR3 is TGTGCCAGCAGCTTGGACCAAGACAGGGGCCGGGTTTATGGCTACACCTTC.

The chain links TRBV5-6 to TRBJ1-1; no clear D. This CDR3 has 17 amino acids. V shed 0 bases and J shed 0 bases, with 15 bases lying between them. From germline, CDR1 is SGHDT and CDR2 YYEEEE. The CDR3 loop is CASSLALGYRMNTEAFF. The CDR3 region has the DNA TGTGCCAGCAGCTTGGCGCTAGGGTATAGGATGAACACTGAAGCTTTCTTT.

V and J are TRBV7-8 and TRBJ1-1, with D perhaps matching TRBD1 (5 bases). Germline lookup yields CDR1 SGHVS and CDR2 FQNEAQ. V dropped 6 bases and J dropped 1 base, with 18 bases sitting between them. The CDR3 consists of 16 residues. The CDR3 protein is CASSIFSHGGNTEAFF. The CDR3 region has the DNA TGTGCCAGCAGTATTTTTTCACATGGGGGGAACACTGAAGCTTTCTTT.

V usage is TRBV4-3 and J usage is TRBJ2-3, with 12 bases lining up with TRBD2. Trimming removed 4 bases from V and 0 bases from J; junction bases left unmatched: 11. The CDR3 contains 19 residues. The germline CDR1 and CDR2 sequences are LGHNA and YSLEER. CDR3 sequence reads: CASSRGPTSGSSSTDTQYF. The CDR3 nucleotides read TGCGCCAGCAGCCGGGGGCCGACTAGCGGGAGCTCTAGCACAGATACGCAGTATTTT.

This rearrangement joins TRBV7-9 to TRBJ2-1, with TRBD1 matching 7 bases. This CDR3 comprises 16 residues. Germline trimming cut 5 bases from V and 4 bases from J; bases unmatched to any gene: 11. Germline values: CDR1 SEHNR, CDR2 FQNEAQ (reference sequence). The CDR3 loop reads CASSPGTASGYNEQFF. CDR3 in DNA: TGTGCCAGCAGCCCGGGGACAGCCAGTGGTTACAATGAGCAGTTCTTC. The full variable domain, with the rest looked up from reference TRBV7-9 and TRBJ2-1, is DTGVSQNPRHKITKRGQNVTFRCDPISEHNRLYWYRQTLGQGPEFLTYFQNEAQLEKSRLLSDRFSAERPKGSFSTLEIQRTEQGDSAMYLCASSPGTASGYNEQFFGPGTRLTVL.

The genes are TRBV5-1 and TRBJ2-7; TRBD2 matches 9 bases. CDR3 length: 15 amino acids. Germline CDR1 reads SGHRS; CDR2 reads YFSETQ. With 3 bases clipped from V and 3 bases from J, the junction kept 7 bases outside the gene matches. DNA of the CDR3: TGCGCCAGCAGCTACGGGACTAGCATTGTCTACGAGCAGTACTTC. Translating gives CASSYGTSIVYEQYF.

This clone was found once. The chain links TRBV6-5 to TRBJ2-1; the match to TRBD1 covers 8 bases. CDR1 and CDR2 (germline): MNHEY, SVGAGI. J gave up 8 bases and V 6 bases, and 9 bases lay outside the gene matches. The CDR3 is 14 amino acids. The CDR3: CASRRAQGADEQFF. The CDR3 DNA sequence: TGTGCCAGCAGACGTGCCCAGGGGGCCGATGAGCAGTTCTTC.

The chain has TRBV2 and TRBJ1-2; D gene unclear. Trimming took 7 bases from V and 4 from J, leaving 16 bases between them. Germline CDR1 reads SNHLY; CDR2 reads FYNNEI. The CDR3 runs to 14 residues. Here the CDR3 DNA reads TGTGCCAGCATGGGAGGTGAAAGGGTCTATGGCTACACCTTC. Its protein is CASMGGERVYGYTF.

The chain couples TRBV9 to TRBJ2-7; perhaps D is TRBD1 or TRBD2 (6 bases each). CDR3 length: 19 amino acids. Germline V gene lookup returns CDR1 SGDLS and CDR2 YYNGEE. V shed 4 bases and J shed 1 base, with 27 bases lying between them. The CDR3 region is CASSPGGSASLSFSYEQYF. CDR3 coding DNA: TGTGCCAGCAGCCCCGGGGGCAGCGCCTCCCTATCCTTTTCCTACGAGCAGTACTTC.

The CDR3 DNA reads as TGCGCCAGCAGCCGGAGACCACAGGGGGAAGCTAACTATGGCTACACCTTC. This codes for CASSRRPQGEANYGYTF. V gene TRBV5-1 combines with J gene TRBJ1-2; 8 bases align to TRBD1. V shed 4 bases and J 0 bases; nucleotides not matched to a gene: 11. The CDR3 sequence is 17 residues long. CDR1 is SGHRS and CDR2 is YFSETQ in the germline V gene.

The chain links TRBV27 to TRBJ1-3, with D perhaps TRBD1 (6 bases). Trimming removed 4 bases from V and 0 bases from J, with 16 bases in between. The CDR3 length is 17 residues. CDR1 is MNHEY, CDR2 SMNVEV, per germline (reference sequence). CDR3 DNA sequence: TGTGCCAGCAGTTCCCTATCCCGACAGGTCTCTGGAAACACCATATATTTT. Amino acid sequence: CASSSLSRQVSGNTIYF.